This T cell receptor beta chain was profiled in a study of cytomegalovirus exposure and HLA in healthy donors. Study-wide results and limits: The classifier, whose performance was assessed in both the original and validation cohorts, reportedly diagnosed cytomegalovirus status with high specificity and sensitivity. Fewer than 200 TCR beta chains were listed as cytomegalovirus-associated.

Unmatched junction bases numbered 7, after V lost 2 bases and J lost 2 bases. CDR3 length: 16 amino acids. Germline assignment: CDR1 MNHNS and CDR2 SASEGT. Points on this clone: Its specificity is unknown.

Libraries were prepared by immunoSEQ multiplex PCR; TCRdb keeps only in-frame clonotypes and omits some of them. The sample carries about 110,000 clones, around 95% recorded once. The chain uses TRBV6-1 and TRBJ1-2; 8 positions agree with TRBD1. The sequence derives from a woman younger than 30 in good health and CMV-seronegative. Source material: PBMCs. CDR3 bases: TGTGCCAGCAGTGAAAGACCCGGGACAGGCAACTATGGCTACACCTTC. Its translation is CASSERPGTGNYGYTF.